What follows are 6 T cell receptor beta chains derived from one specimen sequenced in a study of CD8+ T cells in alopecia areata. As the sequencing template, cDNA was produced by extracting RNA and reverse transcribing it. TCRdb's table, derived via immunoSEQ multiplex PCR, lists solely in-frame clones and lacks some. Here the sample spans around 270,000 clones, roughly 64% being singletons. Regarding treatment: oral pan-JAK inhibitor, 5-10 mg twice daily. The sequenced sample was CD4+ T cells sorted from blood, obtained at week 24, from a patient treated with tofacitinib. The receptor set was obtained from a human donor with alopecia areata.

This clone was observed once. The chain carries TRBV29-1 and TRBJ1-6; possible D gene TRBD1, 6 bases. Per germline, CDR1 SQVTM and CDR2 ANQGSEA. Trimming removed 6 bases from V and 6 bases from J, with 12 bases in between. This CDR3 comprises 13 residues. The CDR3 sequence: CSVQDSRNSPLHF. As DNA, the CDR3 is TGCAGCGTCCAGGACAGCCGTAATTCACCCCTCCACTTT.

The V call is TRBV4-3, the J call TRBJ2-1, with D perhaps TRBD2 (5 bases). CDR1 is LGHNA, CDR2 YSLEER, per germline. The CDR3 covers 12 residues. V was clipped by 4 bases and J by 9 bases, with 10 bases between them. CDR3 protein: CASSLTRGEQFF. CDR3 in DNA: TGCGCCAGCAGCCTAACTCGGGGTGAGCAGTTCTTC.

This sequence joins TRBV5-1 and TRBJ1-4, with 7 nucleotides matching TRBD1. V gave up 4 bases and J gave up 6 bases; unmatched junction bases: 6. This CDR3 has 14 amino acids. Germline CDR1 reads SGHRS; CDR2 reads YFSETQ. CDR3 amino acids: CASSPQGVDEKLFF. As DNA, the CDR3 is TGCGCCAGCAGCCCGCAGGGGGTTGATGAAAAACTGTTTTTT.

This clone turned up a few times. J is TRBJ1-2 and V is TRBV11-3; D is unresolved. This CDR3 is built from 12 residues. Germline V gives CDR1 SGHNT, CDR2 YENEEA. The germline V and J ends were trimmed by 5 bases and 4 bases, with 8 bases remaining between them. CDR3 in amino acids: CASSANSYGYTF. CDR3 sequence (DNA): TGTGCCAGCAGCGCTAACAGCTATGGCTACACCTTC.

The rearrangement uses TRBV6-1 and TRBJ1-1; tentatively, D is TRBD1 (5 bases). The V end was cut by 4 bases, the J end by 8 bases, with 8 bases between. The CDR3 loop spans 11 amino acids. Germline CDR1 MNHNS, CDR2 SASEGT. DNA for the CDR3: TGTGCCAGCAGTGCCCGGGACGAAGCTTTCTTT. Translation gives CASSARDEAFF.

This CDR3 reads CATRRTSGQGDTQYF. CDR3 nucleotide sequence: TGTGCCACCAGACGGACTAGCGGCCAAGGGGATACGCAGTATTTT. The rearrangement uses TRBV27 and TRBJ2-3, with TRBD2 identical over 10 bases. V dropped 10 bases and J dropped 6; count of bases not matched to a gene: 13. The CDR3 spans 15 residues. Germline V gene data show CDR1 as MNHEY and CDR2 as SMNVEV (reference sequence).